The entry below describes one T cell receptor beta chain. Vbeta (60) and Jbeta (13) primers were used in the PCR. Some clones are missing from TCRdb's copy, which holds only in-frame ones; the method was immunoSEQ multiplex PCR. The data contain under 150,000 clones, 75% to 80% of them singletons. Germline loops: CDR1 SGHRS, CDR2 YFSETQ. V lost 4 bases to trimming and J lost 4 bases, with 14 bases between them. The CDR3 has 14 amino acids. The sample is drawn from a study of cytomegalovirus exposure and HLA in healthy donors. Specimen: PBMCs. This sequence was found in a woman aged 40 to 49 in good health and CMV-seropositive. This sequence joins TRBV5-1 and TRBJ2-5, with a possible D match to TRBD2 (6 bases). The CDR3 nucleotides read TGCGCCAGCAGCGTAAATAGCGGCCCAGAGACCCAGTACTTC. This encodes CASSVNSGPETQYF. The full variable domain, with the rest looked up from reference TRBV5-1 and TRBJ2-5, is KAGVTQTPRYLIKTRGQQVTLSCSPISGHRSVSWYQQTPGQGLQFLFEYFSETQRNKGNFPGRFSGRQFSNSRSEMNVSTLELGDSALYLCASSVNSGPETQYFGPGTRLLVL.